This T cell receptor (beta chain) was documented in a study of vaccination effects on CD4 cells after COVID-19. The repertoire was sequenced with immunoSEQ multiplex PCR; TCRdb's copy has only in-frame clones and lacks some. This sample carries tens of thousands of clones, approximately 70% of them seen once, and the ten largest clones take about 4%. Findings and limits, study-wide: Few convalescent patients, and no early post-infection timepoints, were available to the study. In the late period after vaccination, infection- and vaccine-induced clones contracted markedly.

Before sequencing, viral peptide pools were used by the ViraFEST assay to expand antigen-specific CD4+ T cells. Scientists isolated CD4+ T cells after a roughly ten-day culture period ended. According to the study, vaccine recipients showed no prior SARS-CoV-2 infection and negative nucleocapsid antibodies. PBMC were cultured at a few million per well with 9 to 10 IU/ml IL-2 and about 9.5 ug/ml peptides. Half the medium was swapped for IL-2 medium on days 3 and 7. As for this clone: The antigen is undetermined.

From germline, CDR1 is LNHDA and CDR2 SQIVND (reference sequence). This CDR3 is built from 14 residues. V was pared by 8 bases and J by 7 bases, with 17 bases between. This sequence originates from a human donor who received a COVID-19 vaccine. Sequencing used CD4+ T cells from PBMCs cultured with HCoV-OC43 spike peptides, obtained before COVID-19 vaccination. Subset described: HCoV-OC43 spike overlapping peptide pool stimulation. The rearrangement joins TRBV19 to TRBJ1-4, with D possibly TRBD1 on 5 matching bases. CDR3 loop: CASEDRGGTEKLFF. CDR3 DNA: TGTGCCAGTGAGGATCGCGGCGGGACTGAAAAACTGTTTTTT.